This T cell receptor beta chain was observed in a study of cytomegalovirus exposure and HLA in healthy donors. Germline V gives CDR1 SEHNR, CDR2 FQNEAQ (reference sequence). The CDR3 is 16 residues long. The junction had 11 bases not matched to a gene; V was cut back by 0 bases and J by 9 bases. This clone came up once. The PCR had 60 Vbeta and 13 Jbeta primers. Profiled with immunoSEQ multiplex PCR; TCRdb holds only in-frame clones, not every one. The repertoire consists of approximately 110,000 clones, with roughly 81% occurring once and the leading ten covering around 0.99%. J is TRBJ2-1 and V is TRBV7-9, with 7 bases that match TRBD2. The sample was PBMCs. This clonotype was sampled from a woman aged 25 to 39 in good health and CMV-seronegative. CDR3 loop: CASSLAGRAIPGEQFF. CDR3 sequence (DNA): TGTGCCAGCAGCTTAGCGGGGAGGGCTATACCCGGTGAGCAGTTCTTC. Combining the CDR3 with reference TRBV7-9 and TRBJ2-1 gives the whole variable domain DTGVSQNPRHKITKRGQNVTFRCDPISEHNRLYWYRQTLGQGPEFLTYFQNEAQLEKSRLLSDRFSAERPKGSFSTLEIQRTEQGDSAMYLCASSLAGRAIPGEQFFGPGTRLTVL.